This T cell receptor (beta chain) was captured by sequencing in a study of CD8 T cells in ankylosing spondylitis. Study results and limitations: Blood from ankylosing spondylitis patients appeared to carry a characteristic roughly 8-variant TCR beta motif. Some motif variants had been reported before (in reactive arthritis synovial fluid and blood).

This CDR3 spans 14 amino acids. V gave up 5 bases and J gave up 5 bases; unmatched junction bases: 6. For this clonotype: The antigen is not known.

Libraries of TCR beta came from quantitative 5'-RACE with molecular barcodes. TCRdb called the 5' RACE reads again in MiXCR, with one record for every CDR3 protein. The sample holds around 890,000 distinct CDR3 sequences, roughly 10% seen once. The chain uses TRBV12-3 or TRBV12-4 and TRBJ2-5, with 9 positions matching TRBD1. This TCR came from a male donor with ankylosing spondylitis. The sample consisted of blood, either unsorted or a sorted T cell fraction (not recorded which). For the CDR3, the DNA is TGTGCCAGCAGTCTGACAGGGGGATTTGAGACCCAGTACTTC. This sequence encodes CASSLTGGFETQYF.